This T cell receptor beta chain was captured in a study of blood T cell repertoires in COVID-19. At the level of the study: From the United States, Italy and Spain came samples of acute and convalescent COVID-19. Sources were T cells, B-cell-depleted T cells, or PBMCs; the material itself was cDNA or gDNA.

Patients of the Seattle cohort, enrolled during active infection, were followed longitudinally. Authors' data handling: Quantification of nucleated cells was approximated via reference gene primer amplification. Sequencing used immunoSEQ multiplex PCR; TCRdb keeps in-frame clones, though not all of them. Clone size and the V and J calls come from that table; the DNA yielded D and trimming. The data hold roughly 310,000 clones, with roughly nine tenths observed a single time. The V segment lost 3 bases and the J segment 0 bases; nucleotides outside the gene matches: 5. The CDR3 is made up of 16 amino acids. Germline CDR1 and CDR2: SNHLY and FYNNEI.

This sequence originates from a woman between 25 and 40 years old with COVID-19, enrolled during active disease. V usage is TRBV2 and J usage is TRBJ1-3; 7 positions match TRBD1. Specimen: peripheral blood. CDR3 loop: CASSEARGPSGNTIYF. CDR3 nucleotides: TGTGCCAGCAGTGAGGCTAGGGGGCCCTCTGGAAACACCATATATTTT.